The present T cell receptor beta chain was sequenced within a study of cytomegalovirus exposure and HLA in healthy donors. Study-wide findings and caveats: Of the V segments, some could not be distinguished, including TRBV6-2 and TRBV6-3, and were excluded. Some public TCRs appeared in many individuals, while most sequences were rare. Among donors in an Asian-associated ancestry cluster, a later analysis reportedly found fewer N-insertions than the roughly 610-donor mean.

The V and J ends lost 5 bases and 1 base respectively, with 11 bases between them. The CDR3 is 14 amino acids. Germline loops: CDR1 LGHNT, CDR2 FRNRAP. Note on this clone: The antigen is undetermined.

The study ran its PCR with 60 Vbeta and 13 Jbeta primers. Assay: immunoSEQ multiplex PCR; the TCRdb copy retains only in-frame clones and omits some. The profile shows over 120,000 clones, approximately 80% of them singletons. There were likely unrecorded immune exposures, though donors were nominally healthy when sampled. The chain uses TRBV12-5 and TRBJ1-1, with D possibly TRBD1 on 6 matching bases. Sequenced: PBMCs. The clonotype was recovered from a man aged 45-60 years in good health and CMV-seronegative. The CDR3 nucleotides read TGTGCTAGTGGTCACTCGACAGGGAACACTGAAGCTTTCTTT. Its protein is CASGHSTGNTEAFF.